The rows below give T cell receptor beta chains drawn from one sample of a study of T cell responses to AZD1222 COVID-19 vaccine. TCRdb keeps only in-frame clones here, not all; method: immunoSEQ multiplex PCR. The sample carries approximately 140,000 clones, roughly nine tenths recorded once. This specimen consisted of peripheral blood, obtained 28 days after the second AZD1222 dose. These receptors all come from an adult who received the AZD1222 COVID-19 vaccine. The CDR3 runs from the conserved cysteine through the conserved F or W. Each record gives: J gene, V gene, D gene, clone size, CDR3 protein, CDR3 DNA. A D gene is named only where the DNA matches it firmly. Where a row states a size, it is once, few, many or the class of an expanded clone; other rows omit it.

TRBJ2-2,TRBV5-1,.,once,CASSFFGAGTLNTGELFF,TGCGCCAGCAGCTTTTTTGGCGCCGGGACCCTAAACACCGGGGAGCTGTTTTTT
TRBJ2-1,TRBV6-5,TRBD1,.,CASKRGQQDEQFF,TGTGCCAGCAAGAGGGGGCAACAGGATGAGCAGTTCTTC
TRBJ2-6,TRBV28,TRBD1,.,CASRPTGLGSGANVLTF,TGTGCCAGCAGACCGACAGGGCTGGGCTCTGGGGCCAACGTCCTGACTTTC
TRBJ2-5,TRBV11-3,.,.,CASSPGGTQETQYF,TGTGCCAGCAGCCCAGGGGGGACCCAAGAGACCCAGTACTTC
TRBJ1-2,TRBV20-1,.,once,CSASYGSYGYTF,TGCAGTGCTAGTTACGGTTCCTATGGCTACACCTTC
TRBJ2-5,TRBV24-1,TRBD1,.,CATGQGGETQYF,TGTGCCACGGGACAGGGTGGGGAGACCCAGTACTTC
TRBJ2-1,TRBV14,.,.,CASSQEFAGAYNEQFF,TGTGCCAGCAGCCAAGAATTCGCGGGGGCTTACAATGAGCAGTTCTTC
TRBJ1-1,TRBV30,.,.,CAWSVLTVMNTEAFF,TGTGCCTGGAGTGTACTCACAGTGATGAACACTGAAGCTTTCTTT
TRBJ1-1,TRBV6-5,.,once,CASSYATVGTEAFF,TGTGCCAGCAGTTACGCAACTGTGGGAACTGAAGCTTTCTTT
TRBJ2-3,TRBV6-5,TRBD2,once,CATRGGGGTDTQYF,TGTGCCACCCGTGGCGGGGGGGGCACAGATACGCAGTATTTT
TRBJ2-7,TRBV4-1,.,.,CASSFGTDEQYF,TGCGCCAGCAGCTTCGGGACCGACGAGCAGTACTTC
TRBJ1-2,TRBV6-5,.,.,CASTFWGSGGYTF,TGTGCCAGCACTTTCTGGGGGTCCGGTGGCTACACCTTC
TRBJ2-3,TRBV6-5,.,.,CASSYITRTDTQYF,TGTGCCAGCAGTTATATCACCCGCACAGATACGCAGTATTTT
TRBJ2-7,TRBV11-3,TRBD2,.,CASSASGRRTTSSYEQYF,TGTGCCAGCAGCGCTAGCGGGAGGCGTACCACAAGCTCCTACGAGCAGTACTTC
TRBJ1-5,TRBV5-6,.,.,CASSFEGNQPQHF,TGTGCCAGCAGCTTCGAGGGCAATCAGCCCCAGCATTTT
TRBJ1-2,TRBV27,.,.,CASSLGQGPLYGYTF,TGTGCCAGCAGTTTGGGGCAGGGGCCGCTCTATGGCTACACCTTC
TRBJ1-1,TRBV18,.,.,CASSPLPPGVPEGAFF,TGTGCCAGCTCACCTCTTCCTCCGGGGGTCCCGGAGGGAGCTTTCTTT
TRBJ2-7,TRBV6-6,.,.,CAIRIGSSYEQYF,TGTGCCATCAGGATCGGGTCCTCCTACGAGCAGTACTTC
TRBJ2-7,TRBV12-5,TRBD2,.,CASGLVLWSGIRRHYEQYF,TGTGCTAGTGGTTTGGTACTGTGGAGCGGGATAAGAAGGCACTACGAGCAGTACTTC
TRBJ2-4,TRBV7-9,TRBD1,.,CASSLLRQGNIQYF,TGTGCCAGCAGCTTACTACGACAGGGAAACATTCAGTACTTC
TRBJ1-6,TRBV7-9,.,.,CASSFLVGDSPLHF,TGTGCCAGCAGCTTTCTCGTGGGTGATTCACCCCTCCACTTT
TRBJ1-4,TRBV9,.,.,CASSREATNEKLFF,TGTGCCAGCAGCAGAGAAGCAACTAATGAAAAACTGTTTTTT
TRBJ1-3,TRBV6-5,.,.,CASTWTSSGNTIYF,TGTGCCAGTACGTGGACCAGCTCTGGAAACACCATATATTTT
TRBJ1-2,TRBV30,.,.,CAWSVPRDGNYGYTF,TGTGCCTGGAGTGTACCGCGGGACGGAAACTATGGCTACACCTTC
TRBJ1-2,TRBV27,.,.,CASSPNPGRSREGYTF,TGTGCCAGCAGTCCCAACCCAGGACGTTCAAGGGAAGGCTACACCTTC
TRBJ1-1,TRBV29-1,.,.,CSVGQILNTEAFF,TGCAGCGTTGGGCAGATCCTGAACACTGAAGCTTTCTTT
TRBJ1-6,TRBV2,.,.,CASSVGGYSPLHF,TGTGCCAGCAGTGTGGGGGGTTATTCACCCCTCCACTTT
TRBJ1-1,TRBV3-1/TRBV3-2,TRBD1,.,CASSSRTGNEAFF,TGTGCCAGCAGTTCAAGGACAGGGAATGAAGCTTTCTTT
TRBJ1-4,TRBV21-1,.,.,CASSKPPGGAPNEKLFF,TGTGCCAGCAGCAAACCGCCCGGAGGGGCTCCTAATGAAAAACTGTTTTTT
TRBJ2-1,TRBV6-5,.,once,CASSYMNEQFF,TGTGCCAGCAGTTACATGAATGAGCAGTTCTTC
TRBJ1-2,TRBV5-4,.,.,CASSFTTGYGYTF,TGTGCCAGCAGCTTTACGACGGGCTATGGCTACACCTTC
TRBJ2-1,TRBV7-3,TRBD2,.,CASGTSGRANEQFF,TGTGCCAGCGGGACTAGCGGGAGGGCCAATGAGCAGTTCTTC
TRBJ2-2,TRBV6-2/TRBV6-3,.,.,CASSYNYNTGELFF,TGTGCCAGCAGTTACAACTACAACACCGGGGAGCTGTTTTTT
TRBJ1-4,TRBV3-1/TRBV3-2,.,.,CASSPSLSEKLFF,TGTGCCAGCAGCCCCAGCTTATCTGAAAAACTGTTTTTT
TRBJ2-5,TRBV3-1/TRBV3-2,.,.,CASSQEPDGYQETQYF,TGTGCCAGCAGCCAAGAACCCGACGGGTACCAAGAGACCCAGTACTTC
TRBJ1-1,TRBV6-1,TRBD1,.,CASNRGTANTEAFF,TGTGCCAGCAACAGGGGGACAGCGAACACTGAAGCTTTCTTT
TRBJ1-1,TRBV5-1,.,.,CASSFSGSAEAFF,TGCGCCAGCAGCTTTTCTGGGAGCGCTGAAGCTTTCTTT
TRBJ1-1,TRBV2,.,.,CASRAGRGTEAFF,TGTGCCAGCAGAGCAGGAAGGGGAACTGAAGCTTTCTTT
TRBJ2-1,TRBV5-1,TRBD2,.,CASSRGGSSNEQFF,TGCGCCAGCAGCCGGGGCGGGAGCTCCAATGAGCAGTTCTTC
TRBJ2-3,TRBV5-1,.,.,CASTKSRGTGYTDTQYF,TGCGCCAGCACTAAGAGTCGAGGCACGGGCTACACAGATACGCAGTATTTT
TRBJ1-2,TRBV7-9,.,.,CASSPAQEIGYTF,TGTGCCAGCAGCCCGGCGCAGGAGATTGGCTACACCTTC
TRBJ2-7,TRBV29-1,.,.,CSGGPASYEQYF,TGCAGCGGCGGTCCAGCGAGCTACGAGCAGTACTTC
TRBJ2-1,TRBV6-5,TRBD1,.,CASSYRRQGARNEQFF,TGTGCCAGCAGTTACCGAAGACAGGGGGCGAGGAATGAGCAGTTCTTC
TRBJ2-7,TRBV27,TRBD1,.,CASSRTGTSYEQYF,TGTGCCAGCAGTCGGACAGGAACCTCCTACGAGCAGTACTTC
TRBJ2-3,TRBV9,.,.,CASSPRGRDTQYF,TGTGCCAGCAGCCCCCGGGGCCGCGATACGCAGTATTTT
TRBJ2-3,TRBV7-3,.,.,CASSPGSTDTQYF,TGTGCCAGCAGCCCCGGGAGCACAGATACGCAGTATTTT
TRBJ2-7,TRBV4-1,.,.,CASSLGRDIAVYEQYF,TGCGCCAGCAGCCTGGGGAGGGACATAGCTGTCTACGAGCAGTACTTC
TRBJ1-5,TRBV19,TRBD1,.,CASSIDRGLQPQHF,TGTGCCAGTAGTATAGACAGGGGGCTTCAGCCCCAGCATTTT